This T cell receptor beta chain was obtained from a study of patients and donors after allogeneic stem cell transplantation. Germline V lookup: CDR1 KGHSH, CDR2 LQKENI. The CDR3 loop spans 15 amino acids. V lost 3 bases and J lost 3; bases outside the gene matches: 8. MiXCR, applied by TCRdb to the RT-PCR reads, yields one record per CDR3 protein. The repertoire holds over 400,000 distinct CDR3 sequences, with around 15% as singletons. V is TRBV18 and J is TRBJ2-7; TRBD1 agrees at 7 bases. The specimen was blood, either unsorted or a sorted T cell fraction (not recorded which). The TCR was taken from a human donor who was either an allogeneic HSCT recipient or a stem cell or donor lymphocyte infusion donor (not recorded which). It is not recorded whose cells these are; they may come from a transplant donor. The CDR3 loop reads CASSPAGGSLYEQYF. The CDR3 coding sequence is TGTGCCAGCTCACCTGCAGGGGGTTCACTCTACGAGCAGTACTTC.